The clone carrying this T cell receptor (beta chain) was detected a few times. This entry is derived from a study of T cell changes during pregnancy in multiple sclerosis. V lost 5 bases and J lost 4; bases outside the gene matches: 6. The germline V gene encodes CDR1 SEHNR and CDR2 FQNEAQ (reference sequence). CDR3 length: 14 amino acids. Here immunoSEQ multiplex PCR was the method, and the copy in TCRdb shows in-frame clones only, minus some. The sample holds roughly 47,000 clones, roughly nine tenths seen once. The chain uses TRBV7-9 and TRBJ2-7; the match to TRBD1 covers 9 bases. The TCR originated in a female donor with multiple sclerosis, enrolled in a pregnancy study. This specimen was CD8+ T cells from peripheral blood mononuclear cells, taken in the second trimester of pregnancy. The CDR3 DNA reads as TGTGCCAGCAGCCCAGTACAGGGGGCTTACGAGCAGTACTTC. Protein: CASSPVQGAYEQYF.